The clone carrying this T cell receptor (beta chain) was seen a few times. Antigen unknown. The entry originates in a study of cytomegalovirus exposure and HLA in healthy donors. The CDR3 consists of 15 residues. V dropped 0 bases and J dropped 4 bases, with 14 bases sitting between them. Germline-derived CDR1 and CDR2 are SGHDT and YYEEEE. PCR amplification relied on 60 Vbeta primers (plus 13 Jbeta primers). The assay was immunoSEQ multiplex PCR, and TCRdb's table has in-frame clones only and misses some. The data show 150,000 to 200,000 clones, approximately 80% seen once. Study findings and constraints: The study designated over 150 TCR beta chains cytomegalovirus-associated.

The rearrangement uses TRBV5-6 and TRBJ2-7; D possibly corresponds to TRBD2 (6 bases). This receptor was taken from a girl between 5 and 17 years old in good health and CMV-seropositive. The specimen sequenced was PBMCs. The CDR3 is CASSLVLGGAYEQYF. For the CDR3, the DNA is TGTGCCAGCAGCTTGGTCTTGGGAGGAGCGTACGAGCAGTACTTC.